The rows below give T cell receptor beta chains drawn from one sample of a study of blood T cells in healthy people across ages. TCRdb used MiXCR to reprocess the 5' RACE reads, holding one entry per CDR3 protein. The data show around 790,000 distinct CDR3 sequences, with under 45% seen just once and approximately 20% held by the top ten. Sequenced: blood. These receptor sequences come from a man aged 55 to 70 in good health. CDR3s leave out the opening cysteine and the closing phenylalanine or tryptophan. The order of the fields is CDR3 length, V gene, CDR3 protein.

len: 15; v_gene: TRBV7-8; CDR3aa: ASSLGARGASYNEQF
len: 14; v_gene: TRBV7-2; CDR3aa: ASSLMETTGPYGYT
len: 13; v_gene: TRBV6-1; CDR3aa: ASSASTGSTDTQY
len: 11; v_gene: TRBV6-2/TRBV6-3; CDR3aa: ASSSTGQMPQY
len: 11; v_gene: TRBV20-1; CDR3aa: SATTGLRETQY
len: 13; v_gene: TRBV5-1; CDR3aa: ASSLVSGPGEKLF
len: 14; v_gene: TRBV7-2; CDR3aa: ASSLARSGHRSEQY
len: 12; v_gene: TRBV18; CDR3aa: ASSPEGGYTEAF
len: 13; v_gene: TRBV5-1; CDR3aa: ASSATGTGPYEQY
len: 9; v_gene: TRBV29-1; CDR3aa: SVTGGETQY
len: 12; v_gene: TRBV7-2; CDR3aa: ASSSYRGNSPLH
len: 10; v_gene: TRBV6-2/TRBV6-3; CDR3aa: ASSFQGTEAF
len: 13; v_gene: TRBV29-1; CDR3aa: SVERAGNGQETQY
len: 13; v_gene: TRBV7-9; CDR3aa: ASSRGRGLNSPLH
len: 9; v_gene: TRBV6-2/TRBV6-3; CDR3aa: ASSPSGEQY
len: 12; v_gene: TRBV25-1; CDR3aa: ASSDVTDNSPLH
len: 12; v_gene: TRBV12-3/TRBV12-4; CDR3aa: ASSLRRGLYGYT
len: 13; v_gene: TRBV7-9; CDR3aa: ASSSSRAANEKLF
len: 12; v_gene: TRBV6-1; CDR3aa: ASIGVNYNSPLH
len: 11; v_gene: TRBV15; CDR3aa: ATSRAQTHEAF
len: 12; v_gene: TRBV28; CDR3aa: ASSSGPTNYGYT
len: 11; v_gene: TRBV7-3; CDR3aa: ASKKGGTDTQY
len: 13; v_gene: TRBV10-3; CDR3aa: AISGGGQVNSPLH
len: 9; v_gene: TRBV25-1; CDR3aa: ASSDLTEAF
len: 17; v_gene: TRBV4-1; CDR3aa: ASSPKYGQGPEPYNEQF
len: 11; v_gene: TRBV4-3; CDR3aa: ASSQEWGNTQY
len: 13; v_gene: TRBV7-9; CDR3aa: ASSTLARGRNEQF
len: 11; v_gene: TRBV20-1; CDR3aa: SAQESGEETQY
len: 12; v_gene: TRBV4-1; CDR3aa: ASSQTGQPYEQY
len: 12; v_gene: TRBV5-5; CDR3aa: ASSRAGQPYEQY
len: 15; v_gene: TRBV20-1; CDR3aa: SARGVGTSGSTDTQY
len: 14; v_gene: TRBV24-1; CDR3aa: ATSDPGTGAHNEQF
len: 13; v_gene: TRBV4-3; CDR3aa: ASSQGGALNTEAF
len: 14; v_gene: TRBV3-1; CDR3aa: ASSQVVKGASNEQF
len: 10; v_gene: TRBV20-1; CDR3aa: SARPDDYGYT
len: 11; v_gene: TRBV20-1; CDR3aa: SASALSGPEAF
len: 17; v_gene: TRBV6-5; CDR3aa: ASSYTSGVFGLTKNIQY
len: 12; v_gene: TRBV3-1; CDR3aa: ASSQMRDSYEQY
len: 11; v_gene: TRBV7-9; CDR3aa: ASSRGTNSPLH
len: 14; v_gene: TRBV9; CDR3aa: ASSEVGTTPQEAQY
len: 13; v_gene: TRBV9; CDR3aa: ASSVGPGQTDTQY
len: 12; v_gene: TRBV20-1; CDR3aa: SARGTESWYEQY
len: 15; v_gene: TRBV4-2; CDR3aa: ASSRGSASGSQETQY
len: 14; v_gene: TRBV9; CDR3aa: ASSVGGLAGQEAQY
len: 15; v_gene: TRBV27; CDR3aa: ASSLTRASSYNSPLH
len: 13; v_gene: TRBV11-3; CDR3aa: AGSLDRISYNEQF
len: 14; v_gene: TRBV29-1; CDR3aa: SVVLGTGLLYNEQF
len: 12; v_gene: TRBV7-2; CDR3aa: ASSSPGRDGEQY
len: 10; v_gene: TRBV10-2; CDR3aa: ASRGTSGNLF
len: 11; v_gene: TRBV12-3/TRBV12-4; CDR3aa: ASSPDVSYEQY
len: 13; v_gene: TRBV29-1; CDR3aa: SVLAQTGGHNEQF
len: 14; v_gene: TRBV10-1; CDR3aa: ASSESPSGGAKTQY
len: 13; v_gene: TRBV15; CDR3aa: ATRGFGRDQETQY
len: 13; v_gene: TRBV27; CDR3aa: ASSLSTQGNEKLF
len: 10; v_gene: TRBV29-1; CDR3aa: SVVGGVNEQY
len: 13; v_gene: TRBV7-9; CDR3aa: ASSLRRADTDTQY
len: 13; v_gene: TRBV12-3/TRBV12-4; CDR3aa: ASSLTAGGPYEQY
len: 11; v_gene: TRBV9; CDR3aa: ASTKTGGYGYT